This T cell receptor beta chain appears in the sequencing data of a study of shared clonotypes between healthy human individuals. General observations from the study: A small donor pool kept down the genetic and exposure-history diversity that was represented.

Method: immunoSEQ multiplex PCR; TCRdb's copy keeps in-frame clones and lacks some. Among millions of clones listed, just over 90% were seen once. The CDR3 contains 13 residues. Losses at the gene ends were 6 bases for V and 3 bases for J; bases not matched to a gene: 4. From germline, CDR1 is MNHEY and CDR2 SVGAGI. Worth noting for this clone: Antigen unknown. This specimen includes other DNA sequences encoding the same CDR3.

The chain recombines TRBV6-5 with TRBJ2-7; TRBD1 aligns across 8 bases. The sample consisted of naive CD4+ T cells sorted from blood. Subset specified: CD45RA+ positively selected. The origin of this receptor is a man between 18 and 29 years old in good health. CDR3 protein: CASSRGQGYEQYF. The CDR3 DNA sequence: TGTGCCAGCAGCCGAGGACAGGGCTACGAGCAGTACTTC.